The 25 T cell receptor beta chains presented below share a single source sample, sequenced in a study of T cells in Graves' hyperthyroidism and ophthalmopathy. What was amplified from RNA transcripts were TCR beta CDR3 regions. The HTBI set primed first-round TCR CDR3 RT-PCR. A single record per CDR3 protein comes from TCRdb applying MiXCR to the multiplex PCR reads. The sample lists hundreds of thousands of distinct CDR3 sequences; roughly a sixth were seen once. The sample comprised blood. These receptors originate from a woman under 30 with Graves' hyperthyroidism.

The V gene is TRBV12-5, the J gene TRBJ2-1; 8 nucleotides agree with TRBD2. The J segment lost 3 bases and the V segment lost 1 base, leaving 2 bases of the junction unmatched. Looked up from germline, CDR1 is LGHNT and CDR2 is FRNRAP. The CDR3 length is 15 residues. Here the CDR3 reads CASGLGGRLYNEQFF. Written as DNA, the CDR3 is TGTGCTAGTGGTTTGGGCGGGAGGCTCTACAATGAGCAGTTCTTC.

The chain recombines TRBV20-1 with TRBJ1-5, with TRBD1 matching over 8 bases. CDR3 length: 15 amino acids. V gave up 0 bases and J gave up 5 bases; unmatched junction bases: 6. CDR1 and CDR2 (germline): DFQATT, SNEGSKA (reference sequence). The DNA for the CDR3 is TGCAGTGCTAGAGATTTTCGACAGGGGCATCAGCCCCAGCATTTT. It is translated as CSARDFRQGHQPQHF.

This chain uses TRBV7-9 with TRBJ2-1; a weak D match, TRBD2 (5 bases). V was cut by 5 bases and J by 2 bases, with 16 bases left in between. Germline loops: CDR1 SEHNR, CDR2 FQNEAQ (reference sequence). This CDR3 is built from 16 residues. The CDR3 sequence is CASSPSRGRTYNEQFF. As DNA, the CDR3 is TGTGCCAGCAGCCCTAGCCGGGGTAGAACCTACAATGAGCAGTTCTTC. Filled out from reference TRBV7-9 and TRBJ2-1, the complete variable domain reads DTGVSQNPRHKITKRGQNVTFRCDPISEHNRLYWYRQTLGQGPEFLTYFQNEAQLEKSRLLSDRFSAERPKGSFSTLEIQRTEQGDSAMYLCASSPSRGRTYNEQFFGPGTRLTVL.

This clonotype was found a few times. The chain has TRBV24-1 and TRBJ2-7; D call uncertain. V lost 5 bases to trimming and J lost 5 bases, with 9 bases between them. This CDR3 spans 12 amino acids. Germline CDR1 reads KGHDR; CDR2 reads SFDVKD. DNA of the CDR3: TGTGCCACCAGTGCGTCGGCCAACGAGCAGTACTTC. Translated, it gives CATSASANEQYF.

This clonotype occurred many times. The chain has TRBV20-1 and TRBJ1-3; D uncertain. V lost 5 bases and J 0 bases, leaving 8 bases between the germline ends. Germline V gene lookup returns CDR1 DFQATT and CDR2 SNEGSKA (reference sequence). This CDR3 region has 13 residues. The chain's CDR3 is CSALGPSGNTIYF. The DNA of the CDR3 is TGCAGTGCTCTGGGTCCCTCTGGAAACACCATATATTTT.

In this sample, this clonotype turned up many times. The chain employs TRBV12-5 and TRBJ1-6, with D possibly matching TRBD1 (5 bases). Per germline, CDR1 LGHNT and CDR2 FRNRAP. This CDR3 is built from 16 residues. The V gene lost 0 bases and the J gene lost 5 bases, with 11 bases spanning the gap. The CDR3, as DNA: TGTGCTAGTGGTTTGGTAGCGGGGCATGATAATTCACCCCTCCACTTT. Protein: CASGLVAGHDNSPLHF.

In DNA form, the CDR3 reads TGTGCCAGCAGCTTTTCACAGGGACTTGTCTACGAGCAGTACTTC. Its protein product is CASSFSQGLVYEQYF. This chain uses TRBV11-2 with TRBJ2-7; perhaps D is TRBD1 or TRBD2 (6 bases each). The length of the CDR3 is 15 residues. Trimming removed 3 bases from V and 3 bases from J, with 15 bases in between. Germline CDR1 SGHAT, CDR2 FQNNGV. Full variable domain (remainder filled in from reference TRBV11-2 and TRBJ2-7): EAGVAQSPRYKIIEKRQSVAFWCNPISGHATLYWYQQILGQGPKLLIQFQNNGVVDDSQLPKDRFSAERLKGVDSTLKIQPAKLEDSAVYLCASSFSQGLVYEQYFGPGTRLTVT.

This clonotype was observed at least ten times. J is TRBJ2-1 and V is TRBV7-2, with no clear D. Germline V gene data show CDR1 as SGHTA and CDR2 as FQGNSA. This CDR3 spans 17 amino acids. Deletions cut 3 bases from V and 2 bases from J, with 17 bases between. This CDR3 reads CASSFLTRARTYNEQFF. In DNA, the CDR3 is TGTGCCAGCAGCTTCCTGACCCGAGCTAGGACCTACAATGAGCAGTTCTTC.

The chain is built from TRBV27 and TRBJ1-5; D unresolved. V was clipped by 5 bases and J by 6 bases, with 14 bases between them. Per germline, CDR1 MNHEY and CDR2 SMNVEV (reference sequence). The CDR3 is 14 amino acids. The DNA for the CDR3 is TGTGCCAGCAGTACCTTGGGTGGTCGTCAGCCCCAGCATTTT. Translation: CASSTLGGRQPQHF.

This CDR3 is CASSDARELIAVETQYF. The CDR3 coding sequence is TGTGCCAGCAGTGACGCCCGTGAGCTAATCGCAGTGGAGACCCAGTACTTC. The J gene is TRBJ2-5, the V gene TRBV6-1; D is ambiguous. V gave up 3 bases and J gave up 5 bases, with 22 bases separating them. The V gene's germline CDR1 is MNHNS and CDR2 SASEGT. The CDR3 is made up of 17 amino acids.

With respect to this clonotype: The CDR3 does not close with the conserved phenylalanine or tryptophan, likely indicating a read error. V and J are TRBV4-2 and TRBJ2-3, with 8 bases matching TRBD2. The length of the CDR3 is 17 residues. Trimming removed 4 bases from V and 2 bases from J; junction bases left unmatched: 11. Germline CDR1 is LGHNA and CDR2 is YNFKEQ. CDR3 bases: TGTGCCAGCAGCCCCAGCAACGCGGGGGGTGTCACAGATACGCAGTATTCT. As protein: CASSPSNAGGVTDTQYS.

This clonotype was seen a handful of times. The chain combines TRBV6-1 with TRBJ1-2; D might be TRBD1 (5 bases). Trimming removed 7 bases at V and 3 bases at J, with 15 bases between. This CDR3 is 14 amino acids long. Germline loops: CDR1 MNHNS, CDR2 SASEGT. This CDR3 is CASIQLGADYGYTF. Here the CDR3 DNA reads TGTGCCAGCATCCAACTCGGGGCAGACTATGGCTACACCTTC.

In the case of this clonotype: This sequence may be a read error, since a much larger clone differs from it by one base. The chain joins TRBV5-1 to TRBJ1-2; no firm D call. Trimming removed 5 bases at V and 4 bases at J, with 15 bases between. This CDR3 region has 14 residues. Germline V CDR1 and CDR2: SGHRS, YFSETQ. CDR3 DNA: TGCGCCAGCAGTAACGCGACGTTTACCTATGGCTACACCTTC. Amino acid sequence: CASSNATFTYGYTF.

This clonotype was found a few times. The chain couples TRBV10-3 to TRBJ2-3, with 7 bases lining up with TRBD1. The CDR3 totals 14 residues. The J segment lost 1 base and the V segment lost 5 bases, leaving 3 bases of the junction unmatched. Germline CDR1 reads ENHRY; CDR2 reads SYGVKD. This CDR3 reads CAISFGQGTDTQYF. CDR3 in DNA: TGTGCCATCAGTTTCGGACAGGGCACAGATACGCAGTATTTT.

This clonotype occurred many times. The V and J genes are TRBV18 and TRBJ1-1; TRBD1 is a possible D gene (6 bases). The CDR3 consists of 14 residues. Trimming pared 1 base from V and 4 bases from J, leaving 10 bases between. Germline CDR1 is KGHSH and CDR2 is LQKENI. The CDR3 region has the DNA TGTGCCAGCTCACCACTAAGGGGGTTCACTGAAGCTTTCTTT. Encoded protein: CASSPLRGFTEAFF.

This clonotype was counted ten times or more. The chain is built from TRBV12-3 or TRBV12-4 and TRBJ1-2; D unresolved. This CDR3 contains 13 residues. Trimming pared 0 bases from V and 5 bases from J, leaving 7 bases between. CDR3 DNA: TGTGCCAGCAGTTTAGCGAAGGTGTATGGCTACACCTTC. Translation gives CASSLAKVYGYTF.

This chain uses TRBV9 with TRBJ2-1; D unclear. Trimming pared 3 bases from V and 5 bases from J, leaving 15 bases between. Germline V gives CDR1 SGDLS, CDR2 YYNGEE. The CDR3 runs to 15 residues. The CDR3 protein is CASSDEFFGDNEQFF. CDR3 sequence (DNA): TGTGCCAGCAGCGATGAGTTTTTTGGTGACAATGAGCAGTTCTTC.

On this clonotype: One end of the junction fails to match germline, which may point to a read error. The rearrangement uses TRBV6-1 and TRBJ1-1; D uncertain. CDR1 is MNHNS, CDR2 SASEGT, per germline. The CDR3 is 13 residues long. CDR3 DNA: TGTGCCGGCAGTTTAACAACGAACACTGAAGCTTTCTTT. Its translation is CAGSLTTNTEAFF.

The rearrangement uses TRBV6-2 or TRBV6-3 and TRBJ1-2; maybe TRBD1 (6 bases). V was clipped by 7 bases and J by 5 bases, with 20 bases between them. Germline V gives CDR1 MNHEY, CDR2 SVGEGT. CDR3 length equals 15 residues. In nucleotides, the CDR3 is TGTGCCAGCAACAAACTCCGAGACAGGCTATATGGCTACACCTTC. Encoded protein: CASNKLRDRLYGYTF.

This clonotype appeared many times. V usage is TRBV18 and J usage is TRBJ1-2; D perhaps matches TRBD1 (5 bases). CDR3 length equals 14 residues. Germline-derived CDR1 and CDR2 are KGHSH and LQKENI. Between the trimmed V and J ends, which lost 3 bases and 2 bases, there was a span of 10 bases. The CDR3 loop reads CASSPETANYGYTF. The CDR3 bases are TGTGCCAGCTCACCGGAGACAGCAAACTATGGCTACACCTTC. Full variable domain (outside the CDR3, taken from reference TRBV18 and TRBJ1-2): NAGVMQNPRHLVRRRGQEARLRCSPMKGHSHVYWYRQLPEEGLKFMVYLQKENIIDESGMPKERFSAEFPKEGPSILRIQQVVRGDSAAYFCASSPETANYGYTFGSGTRLTVV.

This chain links TRBV13 with TRBJ1-2; D call uncertain. With 4 bases removed from V and 1 base from J, the gap between germline ends came to 10 bases. Germline V gene lookup returns CDR1 PRHDT and CDR2 FYEKMQ (reference sequence). This CDR3 has 14 amino acids. CDR3 region: CASSSLTDNYGYTF. CDR3 bases: TGTGCCAGCAGCTCCTTGACGGATAACTATGGCTACACCTTC.

Many counts were recorded for this clonotype. This chain uses TRBV5-1 with TRBJ2-1; 7 bases agree with TRBD2. This CDR3 spans 15 amino acids. Trimming took 1 base from V and 8 from J; bases not matched to a gene: 9. The germline CDR1 and CDR2 sequences are SGHRS and YFSETQ. The CDR3 here is CASSLSTGGGDEQFF. DNA of the CDR3: TGCGCCAGCAGCTTGTCAACGGGGGGAGGCGATGAGCAGTTCTTC.

V gene TRBV15 combines with J gene TRBJ2-1, with 10 nucleotides matching TRBD2. This CDR3 is 16 amino acids long. Germline CDR1 and CDR2: LNHNV and YYDKDF (reference sequence). The junction had 4 bases not matched to a gene; V was cut back by 3 bases and J by 2 bases. The CDR3 sequence is CATSSRTSGTYNEQFF. DNA for the CDR3: TGTGCCACCAGCAGCCGCACTAGCGGGACCTACAATGAGCAGTTCTTC.

In regard to this clonotype: Mismatch with germline at one junction end may stem from a read error. This sequence joins TRBV4-1 and TRBJ2-7; the match to TRBD2 covers 9 bases. This CDR3 is 15 amino acids long. From germline, CDR1 is MGHRA and CDR2 YSYEKL. The CDR3 loop reads CANSQVLAGIYEQYF. CDR3 DNA: TGCGCCAACAGCCAAGTTCTAGCGGGGATATACGAGCAGTACTTC.

This clonotype has a count of ten or more. This chain uses TRBV12-3 or TRBV12-4 with TRBJ2-7; TRBD2 agrees at 13 bases. The CDR3 totals 14 residues. Trimming took 6 bases from V and 4 from J; bases not matched to a gene: 3. The CDR3 DNA reads as TGTGCCAGCAGACCGACTAGCGGGGGGTACGAGCAGTACTTC. Translating it yields CASRPTSGGYEQYF.